This T cell receptor (beta chain) is drawn from a study of shared clonotypes between healthy human individuals. Here immunoSEQ multiplex PCR was the method, and the copy in TCRdb shows in-frame clones only, minus some. The top ten hold approximately 1.7% of the sample, which has about 2.1 million clones, just under 95% seen once. Of note for this clone: The antigen remains undetermined.

CD45RO-negative, CCR7-selected cells formed the naive CD8 fraction, which excluded terminally differentiated effector memory CD45RA+ cells. Whole-study findings and limits: The generation probabilities recorded for non-shared clonotypes fell below those of clonotypes shared by all four donors.

This receptor was identified in a man aged 18 to 30 in good health. Some clones in this sample may be carry-over from other donors' samples. Sample: naive CD8+ T cells from PBMCs.

CDR3 coding DNA: TGTGCCAGCAGCTGGACAGGGAATGAGCAGTTCTTC. Amino acid sequence: CASSWTGNEQFF. The V gene is TRBV5-6, the J gene TRBJ2-1; 8 bases align to TRBD1. After removal of 3 bases from V and 7 bases from J, the junction contained 0 bases not matched to a gene. The CDR3 has 12 amino acids. The V gene's germline CDR1 is SGHDT and CDR2 YYEEEE. Full variable domain (remainder filled in from reference TRBV5-6 and TRBJ2-1): DAGVTQSPTHLIKTRGQQVTLRCSPKSGHDTVSWYQQALGQGPQFIFQYYEEEERQRGNFPDRFSGHQFPNYSSELNVNALLLGDSALYLCASSWTGNEQFFGPGTRLTVL.